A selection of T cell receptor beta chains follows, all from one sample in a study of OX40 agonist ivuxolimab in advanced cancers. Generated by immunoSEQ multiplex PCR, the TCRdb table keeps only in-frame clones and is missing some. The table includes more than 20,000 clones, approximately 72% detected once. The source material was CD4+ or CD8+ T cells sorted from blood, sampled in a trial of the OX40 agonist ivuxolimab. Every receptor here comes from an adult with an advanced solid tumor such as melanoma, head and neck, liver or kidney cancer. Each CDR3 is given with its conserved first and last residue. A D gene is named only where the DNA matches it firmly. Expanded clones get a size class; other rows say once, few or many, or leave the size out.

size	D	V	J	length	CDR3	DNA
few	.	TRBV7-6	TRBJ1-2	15	CASSLEVGPNYGYTF	TGTGCCAGCAGCTTAGAGGTGGGGCCTAACTATGGCTACACCTTC
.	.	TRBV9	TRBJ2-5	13	CASSAGTKETQYF	TGTGCCAGCAGCGCCGGGACAAAAGAGACCCAGTACTTC
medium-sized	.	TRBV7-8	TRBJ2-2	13	CASSLQGAGELFF	TGTGCCAGCAGCTTACAGGGTGCCGGGGAGCTGTTTTTT
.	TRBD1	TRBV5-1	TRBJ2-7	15	CASSPSGTGEGEQYF	TGCGCCAGCAGCCCATCGGGGACAGGGGAAGGCGAGCAGTACTTC
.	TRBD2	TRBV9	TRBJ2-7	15	CASSFGGGASYEQYF	TGTGCCAGCAGCTTCGGCGGGGGAGCCTCCTACGAGCAGTACTTC
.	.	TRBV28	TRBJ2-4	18	CASSSLAPRPLAKNIQYF	TGTGCCAGCAGTTCACTAGCTCCCCGGCCATTAGCCAAAAACATTCAGTACTTC
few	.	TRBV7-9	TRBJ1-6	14	CASSLGVGVRPLHF	TGTGCCAGCAGCTTAGGAGTAGGCGTGCGACCCCTCCACTTT
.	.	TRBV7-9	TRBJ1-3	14	CASSLGTVGNTIYF	TGTGCCAGCAGCTTAGGGACAGTAGGAAACACCATATATTTT
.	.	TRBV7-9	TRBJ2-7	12	CASSLKGYEQYF	TGTGCCAGCAGCCTAAAGGGCTACGAGCAGTACTTC
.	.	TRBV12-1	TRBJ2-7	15	CASSFLVWVVYEQYF	TGTGCCAGCAGCTTTTTGGTCTGGGTGGTATACGAGCAGTACTTC
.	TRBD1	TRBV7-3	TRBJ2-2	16	CASSSWDRGDTGELFF	TGTGCCAGCAGCTCCTGGGACAGGGGGGACACCGGGGAGCTGTTTTTT
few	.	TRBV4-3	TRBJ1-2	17	CASSQDRSFQEDYGYTF	TGCGCCAGCAGCCAAGATAGGTCATTTCAGGAGGACTATGGCTACACCTTC
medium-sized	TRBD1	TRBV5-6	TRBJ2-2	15	CASSPGQGTSGELFF	TGTGCCAGCAGCCCGGGACAGGGTACGTCCGGGGAGCTGTTTTTT
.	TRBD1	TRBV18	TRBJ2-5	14	CASSPGQGAETQYF	TGTGCCAGCTCACCCGGACAGGGTGCCGAGACCCAGTACTTC
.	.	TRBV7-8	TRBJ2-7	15	CASSLGPGEYYEQYF	TGTGCCAGCAGCTTAGGTCCAGGGGAGTACTACGAGCAGTACTTC
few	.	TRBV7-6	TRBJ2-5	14	CASSARTAQETQYF	TGTGCCAGCAGCGCTAGGACAGCACAAGAGACCCAGTACTTC
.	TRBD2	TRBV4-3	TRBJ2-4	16	CASSQVGAGVKNIQYF	TGCGCCAGCAGCCAAGTAGGGGCGGGGGTCAAAAACATTCAGTACTTC
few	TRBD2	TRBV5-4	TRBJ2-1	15	CASSIPSGGVYEQFF	TGTGCCAGCAGCATACCTAGCGGGGGGGTGTATGAGCAGTTCTTC
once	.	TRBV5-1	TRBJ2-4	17	CASSLPEGSLAKNIQYF	TGCGCCAGCAGCTTGCCCGAGGGGTCATTAGCCAAAAACATTCAGTACTTC
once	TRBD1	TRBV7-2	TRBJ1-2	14	CASSPGDRGRGYTF	TGTGCCAGCAGCCCAGGGGACAGGGGGCGCGGCTACACCTTC
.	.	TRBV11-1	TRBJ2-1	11	CAIQQGNEQFF	TGTGCCATCCAGCAGGGCAATGAGCAGTTCTTC
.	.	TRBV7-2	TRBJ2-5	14	CASSSGTLQETQYF	TGTGCCAGCAGCTCCGGGACACTCCAAGAGACCCAGTACTTC
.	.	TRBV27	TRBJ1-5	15	CASSPGTYSNQPQHF	TGTGCCAGCAGTCCGGGGACGTATAGCAATCAGCCCCAGCATTTT
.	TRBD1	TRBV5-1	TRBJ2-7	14	CASSPDRVNHEQYF	TGCGCCAGCAGCCCGGACAGGGTAAACCACGAGCAGTACTTC
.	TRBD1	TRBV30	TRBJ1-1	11	CAWGQGTEAFF	TGTGCCTGGGGACAGGGCACTGAAGCTTTCTTT
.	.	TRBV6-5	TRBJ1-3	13	CASSRDPGNTIYF	TGTGCCAGCAGTCGGGACCCCGGGAACACCATATATTTT
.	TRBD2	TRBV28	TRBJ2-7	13	CASHGGVLAEQYF	TGTGCCAGCCACGGGGGGGTCCTGGCCGAGCAGTACTTC
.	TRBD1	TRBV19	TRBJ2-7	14	CASSVDRGTYEQYF	TGTGCCAGTAGTGTGGACAGGGGGACCTACGAGCAGTACTTC
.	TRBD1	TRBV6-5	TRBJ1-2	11	CASMTGDGYTF	TGTGCCAGCATGACAGGGGATGGCTACACCTTC
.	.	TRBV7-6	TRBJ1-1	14	CASSPRVGGTEAFF	TGTGCCAGCAGCCCTAGGGTAGGAGGCACTGAAGCTTTCTTT
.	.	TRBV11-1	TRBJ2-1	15	CASSLPGSSYNEQFF	TGTGCCAGCAGCTTACCAGGTAGCTCCTACAATGAGCAGTTCTTC
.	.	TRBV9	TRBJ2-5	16	CASSLVGSRAQETQYF	TGTGCCAGCAGCCTGGTGGGGTCCCGAGCCCAAGAGACCCAGTACTTC
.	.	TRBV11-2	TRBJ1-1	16	CASSFFSSGGDTEAFF	TGTGCCAGCAGCTTTTTCTCCAGTGGAGGAGACACTGAAGCTTTCTTT
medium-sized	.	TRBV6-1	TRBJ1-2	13	CASKMAGEYGYTF	TGTGCCAGCAAGATGGCAGGAGAGTATGGCTACACCTTC
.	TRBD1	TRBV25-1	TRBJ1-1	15	CASRLTGSRNTEAFF	TGTGCCAGCAGGTTGACAGGGTCCCGGAACACTGAAGCTTTCTTT
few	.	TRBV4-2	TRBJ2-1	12	CASSQDLREQFF	TGTGCCAGCAGCCAAGATCTGCGGGAGCAGTTCTTC
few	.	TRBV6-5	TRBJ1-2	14	CASSYSLGASGYTF	TGTGCCAGCAGTTACTCCCTAGGGGCGTCAGGCTACACCTTC
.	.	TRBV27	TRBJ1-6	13	CARPGRRNSPLHF	TGTGCCAGGCCGGGACGTCGTAATTCACCCCTCCACTTT
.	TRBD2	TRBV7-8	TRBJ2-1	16	CASSGRLAGGVDEQFF	TGTGCCAGCAGCGGGCGACTAGCGGGGGGCGTCGATGAGCAGTTCTTC
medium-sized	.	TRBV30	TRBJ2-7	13	CAWDPRGGYEQYF	TGTGCCTGGGACCCAAGAGGGGGCTACGAGCAGTACTTC
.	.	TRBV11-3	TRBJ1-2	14	CASSLMGSNYGYTF	TGTGCCAGCAGCTTGATGGGCAGCAACTATGGCTACACCTTC